Described below is a single TCR beta chain sequence and its context. Some clones are missing from TCRdb's copy, which holds only in-frame ones; the method was immunoSEQ multiplex PCR. The sample carries approximately 240,000 clones, 65% to 85% recorded once. This CDR3 has 15 residues. The entry originates in a study of blood T cell repertoires in COVID-19. As for the study in general: Italy, Spain and the United States were the sources of the convalescent and acute COVID-19 samples.

The TCR originated in a woman in her sixties with acute or convalescent COVID-19. Material: peripheral blood. The chain links TRBV21-1 to TRBJ2-1; no DNA check was done on the table's D call, TRBD1. TRBV21-1 is annotated as a pseudogene. The CDR3 here is CASSERQAPYNEQFF. The CDR3 DNA is TGTGCCAGCAGCGAGCGACAGGCTCCCTACAATGAGCAGTTCTTC.